The 10 T cell receptor beta chains in this list originate from one sample, sequenced in a study of T cells expressing NK-cell markers. TCRdb reanalyzed the 5' RACE reads and collapses them to one entry per CDR3 protein, without DNA. The data include about 260,000 distinct CDR3 sequences; the top ten clones carry 4% to 4.5%. Source material: blood T cells: a sorted CD56 or NKG2C T cell subset, CD4+ or CD8+ T cells, or bulk PBMC T cells (not recorded which). The receptors here all came from a woman between 18 and 70 years old in good health.

This rearrangement joins TRBV27 to TRBJ2-3; the D gene TCRdb calls, TRBD2, cannot be checked with no DNA. In germline, CDR1 is MNHEY, CDR2 SMNVEV (reference sequence). The CDR3 covers 14 residues. This chain's CDR3 is CTSSLSWARDTQYF.

The chain carries TRBV5-4 and TRBJ2-2; the D call from TCRdb, TRBD1, cannot be confirmed without DNA. CDR1 and CDR2 from the germline V gene are SGHNT and YYREEE (reference sequence). The CDR3 runs to 15 residues. CDR3 sequence reads: CASSYPTGGNGELFF.

The gene calls are TRBV18 and TRBJ2-1. This CDR3 region has 16 residues. Germline CDR1 is KGHSH and CDR2 is LQKENI. CDR3 protein: CASSPQVGQAYNEQFF.

The chain couples TRBV20-1 to TRBJ2-5. This CDR3 is 14 amino acids long. Looked up from germline, CDR1 is DFQATT and CDR2 is SNEGSKA (reference sequence). CDR3 sequence: CSARKELTLKTQYF.

V gene TRBV20-1 combines with J gene TRBJ2-2; the D gene TCRdb calls, TRBD2, cannot be checked with no DNA. The germline CDR1 and CDR2 sequences are DFQATT and SNEGSKA (reference sequence). The CDR3 is 14 residues long. CDR3 sequence: CSGMSGSGTGELFF.

V gene TRBV20-1 combines with J gene TRBJ2-3; without DNA, the TCRdb call of TRBD2 cannot be checked. The CDR3 runs 14 residues. CDR1 is DFQATT and CDR2 is SNEGSKA in the germline V gene (reference sequence). CDR3 in amino acids: CSARTSGRSDTQYF.

The chain joins TRBV7-8 to TRBJ2-7; TCRdb's D call of TRBD1 is untestable without DNA. Germline assignment: CDR1 SGHVS and CDR2 FQNEAQ. CDR3 length equals 13 residues. CDR3 loop: CASSLGPLYEQYF. The complete variable domain, with remaining parts taken from reference TRBV7-8 and TRBJ2-7, reads GAGVSQSPRYKVAKRGQDVALRCDPISGHVSLFWYQQALGQGPEFLTYFQNEAQLDKSGLPSDRFFAERPEGSVSTLKIQRTQQEDSAVYLCASSLGPLYEQYFGPGTRLTVT.

V is TRBV12-3 or TRBV12-4 and J is TRBJ1-1; TCRdb selects TRBD1, and the lack of DNA leaves this call unchecked. CDR3 size: 11 residues. The CDR3 sequence is CASTFRGEAFF.

The gene calls are TRBV12-3 or TRBV12-4 and TRBJ2-7; absent DNA, TCRdb's TRBD1 call cannot be checked. CDR3 length: 13 amino acids. CDR3 loop: CASSLTGEAEQYF.

V gene TRBV5-6 combines with J gene TRBJ2-2; TCRdb reports TRBD1, a call that lacks DNA to check it against. There are 13 residues in the CDR3. Germline loops: CDR1 SGHDT, CDR2 YYEEEE. The CDR3 here is CASSWTGPGELFF.